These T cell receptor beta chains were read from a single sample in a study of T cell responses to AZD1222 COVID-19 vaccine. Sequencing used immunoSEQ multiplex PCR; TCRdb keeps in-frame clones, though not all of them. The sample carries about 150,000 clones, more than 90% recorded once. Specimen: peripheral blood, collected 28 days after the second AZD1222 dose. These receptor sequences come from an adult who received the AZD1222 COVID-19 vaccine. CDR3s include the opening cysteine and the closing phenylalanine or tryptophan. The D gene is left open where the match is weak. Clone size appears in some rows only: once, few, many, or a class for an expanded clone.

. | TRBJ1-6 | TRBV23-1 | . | TGCGCCAGCAGTCTGGTGAATTCACCCCTCCACTTT | CASSLVNSPLHF
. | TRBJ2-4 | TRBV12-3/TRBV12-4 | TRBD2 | TGTGCCACCAGACTAGCGGGAGTGGGAATTCAGTACTTC | CATRLAGVGIQYF
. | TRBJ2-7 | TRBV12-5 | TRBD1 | TGTGCTAGTGGTCTGGGACAGGGGTCCTACGAGCAGTACTTC | CASGLGQGSYEQYF
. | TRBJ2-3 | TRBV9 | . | TGTGCCAGCAGCGCGGGCGGGATCTTCACAGATACGCAGTATTTT | CASSAGGIFTDTQYF
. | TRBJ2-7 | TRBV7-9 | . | TGTGCCAGCAGCCTAGGGGGTGGGGAGGAGTACTTC | CASSLGGGEEYF
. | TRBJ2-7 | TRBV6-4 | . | TGTGCCAGCAGTAAGGCAGGCCTATGGACTCCTATTATTTACGAGCAGTACTTC | CASSKAGLWTPIIYEQYF
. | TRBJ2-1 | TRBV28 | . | TGTGCCAGCACCACGAGGGCAGGGGGAAACGGGAGGGCCGCAAATGAGCAGTTCTTC | CASTTRAGGNGRAANEQFF
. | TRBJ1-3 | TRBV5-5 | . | TGTGCCAGCAGCTCAAAAGCGACACGCTCTGGAAACACCATATATTTT | CASSSKATRSGNTIYF
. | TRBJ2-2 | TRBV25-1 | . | TGTGCTACCGAATCCAGCGTGAACACCGGGGAGCTGTTTTTT | CATESSVNTGELFF
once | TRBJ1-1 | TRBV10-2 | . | TGCGCCACCTACAACTCGAACACTGAAGCTTTCTTT | CATYNSNTEAFF
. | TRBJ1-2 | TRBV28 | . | TGTGCCAGCAGTTTACCAGGCCTCTATGGCTACACCTTC | CASSLPGLYGYTF
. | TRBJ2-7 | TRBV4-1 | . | TGCGCCAGCAGCCTCGGACGCGAGCAGTACTTC | CASSLGREQYF
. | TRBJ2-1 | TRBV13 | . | TGTGCCAGCAGCCCGGGAGAGCGGGAGCAGTTCTTC | CASSPGEREQFF
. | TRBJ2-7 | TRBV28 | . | TGTGCCAGCAGTTTAGCGGGCCCAGCCTACGAGCAGTACTTC | CASSLAGPAYEQYF
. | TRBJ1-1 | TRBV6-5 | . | TGTGCCAGCAGCCTCGGGACCCCCACTGAAGCTTTCTTT | CASSLGTPTEAFF
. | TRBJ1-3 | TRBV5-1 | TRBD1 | TGCGCCAGCAGCTTGGCCGGGACAGGGGTTTCAGGAAACACCATATATTTT | CASSLAGTGVSGNTIYF
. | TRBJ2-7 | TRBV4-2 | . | TGTGCCAGCAGCCCCTCGACGCGCGAGCAGTACTTC | CASSPSTREQYF
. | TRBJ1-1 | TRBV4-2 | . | TGTGCCAGCAGCCCCCGGACAGAGAACACTGAAGCTTTCTTT | CASSPRTENTEAFF
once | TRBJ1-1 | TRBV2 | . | TGTGCCAGCAGTCCCCGGAACATACAGGGAAACACTGAAGCTTTCTTT | CASSPRNIQGNTEAFF
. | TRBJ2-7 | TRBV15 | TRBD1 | TGTGCCACCAGCAGAGACAGGGGGACCTACGAGCAGTACTTC | CATSRDRGTYEQYF
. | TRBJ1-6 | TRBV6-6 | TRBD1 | TGTGCCAGCAGTGGCGGGACAGGTTCACCCCTCCACTTT | CASSGGTGSPLHF
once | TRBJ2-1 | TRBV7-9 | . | TGTGCCAGCAGCTTAGCGTGGTCGAGCAGCTACAATGAGCAGTTCTTC | CASSLAWSSSYNEQFF
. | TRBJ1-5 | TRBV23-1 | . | TGCGCCAGCAGTCAATGGGGCAGCCGGGGTAGCAATCAGCCCCAGCATTTT | CASSQWGSRGSNQPQHF
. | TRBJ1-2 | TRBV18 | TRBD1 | TGTGCCAGCTCACCCGTAGGGGGCGGAATGAACTATGGCTACACCTTC | CASSPVGGGMNYGYTF
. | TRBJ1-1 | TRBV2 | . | TGTGCCAGCGGTAAGGGTAGGGCTGAAGCTTTCTTT | CASGKGRAEAFF
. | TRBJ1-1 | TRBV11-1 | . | TGTGCCAGCAGCTTAGGTGTAGGGGGAAGAACTGAAGCTTTCTTT | CASSLGVGGRTEAFF
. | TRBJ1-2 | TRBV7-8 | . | TGTGCCAGCAGCTTAGCCCTACCGGGGGGGGTCGGTGGCTACACCTTC | CASSLALPGGVGGYTF
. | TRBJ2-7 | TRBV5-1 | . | TGCGCCAGCAGCTTAACTCCGGGAACGACCTACGAGCAGTACTTC | CASSLTPGTTYEQYF